These T cell receptor beta chains were read from a single sample in a study of T cell responses to AZD1222 COVID-19 vaccine. The protocol was immunoSEQ multiplex PCR, while the TCRdb copy is restricted to in-frame clones and leaves out a portion. Of tens of thousands of clones in the sample, around nine tenths were seen once. Sequencing used peripheral blood, obtained on day 0 of MenACWY control vaccination. The receptors originated from an adult in good health. The conserved cysteine and the conserved F or W are not part of the CDR3 here. Where a row states a size, it is once, few, many or the class of an expanded clone; other rows omit it.

J gene: TRBJ1-3; clone size: .; V gene: TRBV11-2; CDR3 protein: ASSSVFGRGNTIY
J gene: TRBJ2-1; clone size: .; V gene: TRBV6-5; CDR3 protein: ASSYSSGGESEQF
J gene: TRBJ1-1; clone size: .; V gene: TRBV11-3; CDR3 protein: ASRGSGTEAF
J gene: TRBJ1-1; clone size: .; V gene: TRBV7-2; CDR3 protein: ASSLVPLGTEAF
J gene: TRBJ2-5; clone size: .; V gene: TRBV6-5; CDR3 protein: ASSYSAGGFRETQY
J gene: TRBJ2-1; clone size: .; V gene: TRBV7-8; CDR3 protein: ASSLVGDSSYNEQF
J gene: TRBJ2-2; clone size: .; V gene: TRBV2; CDR3 protein: ASIGLINTGELF
J gene: TRBJ2-3; clone size: .; V gene: TRBV5-5; CDR3 protein: ASRFGPGRSTDTQY
J gene: TRBJ2-2; clone size: .; V gene: TRBV29-1; CDR3 protein: SVGDMVAGELF
J gene: TRBJ1-2; clone size: .; V gene: TRBV2; CDR3 protein: ARQARRNYGYT
J gene: TRBJ1-5; clone size: .; V gene: TRBV2; CDR3 protein: ASLREPYSNQPQH
J gene: TRBJ2-7; clone size: .; V gene: TRBV12-3/TRBV12-4; CDR3 protein: ASSPGLYEQY
J gene: TRBJ2-2; clone size: once; V gene: TRBV11-2; CDR3 protein: ASSSTRGLAELNTGELF
J gene: TRBJ2-1; clone size: .; V gene: TRBV5-6; CDR3 protein: ASSASEIEQF
J gene: TRBJ1-4; clone size: .; V gene: TRBV5-4; CDR3 protein: ASSHRDGKLF
J gene: TRBJ1-4; clone size: .; V gene: TRBV5-6; CDR3 protein: ASSLELDEKLF
J gene: TRBJ2-1; clone size: .; V gene: TRBV20-1; CDR3 protein: SATNREQF
J gene: TRBJ2-1; clone size: .; V gene: TRBV6-5; CDR3 protein: AIIHSFPHNEQF
J gene: TRBJ2-4; clone size: .; V gene: TRBV20-1; CDR3 protein: SASWPGGGKNIQY
J gene: TRBJ2-2; clone size: .; V gene: TRBV6-5; CDR3 protein: ASKSGGEDTGELF
J gene: TRBJ1-6; clone size: .; V gene: TRBV7-2; CDR3 protein: ASRVKQGINSPLH
J gene: TRBJ1-6; clone size: once; V gene: TRBV28; CDR3 protein: ASTAFGTVSSPLH
J gene: TRBJ1-5; clone size: .; V gene: TRBV5-6; CDR3 protein: ASSQGLTEPQH
J gene: TRBJ1-5; clone size: .; V gene: TRBV19; CDR3 protein: ASSIDQGGRRNQPQH
J gene: TRBJ2-5; clone size: once; V gene: TRBV19; CDR3 protein: AAGSGGGETQY
J gene: TRBJ2-7; clone size: .; V gene: TRBV11-2; CDR3 protein: ASSLRQGRNEQY
J gene: TRBJ1-5; clone size: .; V gene: TRBV29-1; CDR3 protein: SVGDRGNQPQH
J gene: TRBJ1-2; clone size: .; V gene: TRBV18; CDR3 protein: ASSPPRVRGYGYT
J gene: TRBJ2-1; clone size: .; V gene: TRBV19; CDR3 protein: ASHQSGRAIHEQF
J gene: TRBJ2-7; clone size: .; V gene: TRBV13; CDR3 protein: ASSAQGASYEQY
J gene: TRBJ2-7; clone size: .; V gene: TRBV11-2; CDR3 protein: ASSLGGATSGPPYEQY
J gene: TRBJ1-2; clone size: .; V gene: TRBV27; CDR3 protein: ASSLSSISGDGYT
J gene: TRBJ2-2; clone size: .; V gene: TRBV28; CDR3 protein: ASSPPGPGGGELF
J gene: TRBJ1-3; clone size: few; V gene: TRBV28; CDR3 protein: ASSAGAGNTIY
J gene: TRBJ1-6; clone size: .; V gene: TRBV4-1; CDR3 protein: ASSQERDSGSPLH
J gene: TRBJ1-3; clone size: .; V gene: TRBV28; CDR3 protein: ASSFEHTIY
J gene: TRBJ2-1; clone size: .; V gene: TRBV29-1; CDR3 protein: SGQGAGEQF
J gene: TRBJ2-1; clone size: medium-sized; V gene: TRBV5-1; CDR3 protein: ASSLPGNGWNEQF
J gene: TRBJ1-6; clone size: .; V gene: TRBV7-9; CDR3 protein: ASRQTGSDSPLH
J gene: TRBJ1-1; clone size: .; V gene: TRBV7-8; CDR3 protein: ASSLVEVEVF
J gene: TRBJ1-4; clone size: .; V gene: TRBV3-1/TRBV3-2; CDR3 protein: ASSQFGELF
J gene: TRBJ2-5; clone size: .; V gene: TRBV29-1; CDR3 protein: SVEGSDSKKTQY
J gene: TRBJ2-1; clone size: .; V gene: TRBV4-1; CDR3 protein: ASSHGAGNRDNEQF
J gene: TRBJ1-6; clone size: .; V gene: TRBV27; CDR3 protein: ASRRSGSSYNSPLH
J gene: TRBJ2-1; clone size: .; V gene: TRBV19; CDR3 protein: ASSLGQESYNEQF
J gene: TRBJ2-5; clone size: few; V gene: TRBV5-1; CDR3 protein: ASSIAGGETQY
J gene: TRBJ1-6; clone size: .; V gene: TRBV9; CDR3 protein: ASSPSSFAGLNSPLH
J gene: TRBJ1-4; clone size: .; V gene: TRBV11-3; CDR3 protein: ASSLDRHAVREATNEKLF